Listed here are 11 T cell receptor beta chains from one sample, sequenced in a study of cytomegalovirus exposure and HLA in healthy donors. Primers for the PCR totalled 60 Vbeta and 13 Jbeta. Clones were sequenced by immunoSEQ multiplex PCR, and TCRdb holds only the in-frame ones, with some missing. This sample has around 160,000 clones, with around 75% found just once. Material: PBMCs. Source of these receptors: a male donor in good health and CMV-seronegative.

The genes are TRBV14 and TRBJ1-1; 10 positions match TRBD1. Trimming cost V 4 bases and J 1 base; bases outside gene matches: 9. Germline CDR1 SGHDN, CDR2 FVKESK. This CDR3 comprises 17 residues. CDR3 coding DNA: TGTGCCAGCAGCCGATCCGGGACAGGGGTTTGGAACACTGAAGCTTTCTTT. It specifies CASSRSGTGVWNTEAFF. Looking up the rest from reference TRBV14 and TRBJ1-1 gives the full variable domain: EAGVTQFPSHSVIEKGQTVTLRCDPISGHDNLYWYRRVMGKEIKFLLHFVKESKQDESGMPNNRFLAERTGGTYSTLKVQPAELEDSGVYFCASSRSGTGVWNTEAFFGQGTRLTVV.

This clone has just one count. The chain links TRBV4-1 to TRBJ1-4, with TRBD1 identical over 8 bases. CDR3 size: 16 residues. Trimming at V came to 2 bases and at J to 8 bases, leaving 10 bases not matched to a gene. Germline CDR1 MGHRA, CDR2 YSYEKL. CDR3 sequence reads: CASSQSGQGGWEKLFF. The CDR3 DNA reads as TGCGCCAGCAGCCAATCCGGACAGGGCGGTTGGGAAAAACTGTTTTTT.

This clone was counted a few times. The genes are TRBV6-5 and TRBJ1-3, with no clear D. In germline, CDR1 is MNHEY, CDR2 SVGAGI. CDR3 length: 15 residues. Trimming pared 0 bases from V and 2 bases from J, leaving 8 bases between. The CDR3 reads CASSYSWAAGNTIYF. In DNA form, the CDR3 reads TGTGCCAGCAGTTACTCGTGGGCAGCTGGAAACACCATATATTTT.

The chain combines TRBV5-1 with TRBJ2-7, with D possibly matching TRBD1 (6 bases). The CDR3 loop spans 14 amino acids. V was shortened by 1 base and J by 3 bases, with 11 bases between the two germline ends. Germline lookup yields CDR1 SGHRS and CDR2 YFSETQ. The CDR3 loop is CASSLSTGNYEQYF. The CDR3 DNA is TGCGCCAGCAGCTTGTCCACAGGGAACTACGAGCAGTACTTC. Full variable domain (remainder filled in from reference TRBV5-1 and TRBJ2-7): KAGVTQTPRYLIKTRGQQVTLSCSPISGHRSVSWYQQTPGQGLQFLFEYFSETQRNKGNFPGRFSGRQFSNSRSEMNVSTLELGDSALYLCASSLSTGNYEQYFGPGTRLTVT.

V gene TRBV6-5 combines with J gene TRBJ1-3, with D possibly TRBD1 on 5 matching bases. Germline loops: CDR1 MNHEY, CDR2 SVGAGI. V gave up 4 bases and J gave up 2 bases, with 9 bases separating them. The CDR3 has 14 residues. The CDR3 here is CASSSGWAGNTIYF. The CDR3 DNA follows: TGTGCCAGCAGTTCAGGGTGGGCTGGAAACACCATATATTTT.

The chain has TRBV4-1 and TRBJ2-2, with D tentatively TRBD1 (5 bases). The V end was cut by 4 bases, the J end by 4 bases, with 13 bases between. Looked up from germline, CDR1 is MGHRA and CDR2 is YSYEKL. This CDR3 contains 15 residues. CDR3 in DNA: TGCGCCAGCAGCCTGCCCCCGACAGCCACCGGGGAGCTGTTTTTT. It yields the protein CASSLPPTATGELFF.

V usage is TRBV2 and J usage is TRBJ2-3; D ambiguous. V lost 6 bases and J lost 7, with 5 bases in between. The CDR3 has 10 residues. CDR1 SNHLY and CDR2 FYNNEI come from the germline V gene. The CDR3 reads CASSENTQYF. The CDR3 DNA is TGTGCCAGCAGCGAGAATACGCAGTATTTT.

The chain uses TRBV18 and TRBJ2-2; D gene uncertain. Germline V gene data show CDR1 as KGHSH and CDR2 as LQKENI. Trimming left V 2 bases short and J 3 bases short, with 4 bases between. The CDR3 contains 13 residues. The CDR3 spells CASSPVDTGELFF. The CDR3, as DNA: TGTGCCAGCTCACCAGTAGACACCGGGGAGCTGTTTTTT.

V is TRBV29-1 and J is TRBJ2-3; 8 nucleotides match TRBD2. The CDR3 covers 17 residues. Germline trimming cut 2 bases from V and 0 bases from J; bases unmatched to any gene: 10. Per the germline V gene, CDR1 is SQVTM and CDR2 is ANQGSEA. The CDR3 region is CSVESRGRGGSTDTQYF. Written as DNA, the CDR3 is TGCAGCGTTGAATCGAGGGGTCGGGGGGGCAGCACAGATACGCAGTATTTT.

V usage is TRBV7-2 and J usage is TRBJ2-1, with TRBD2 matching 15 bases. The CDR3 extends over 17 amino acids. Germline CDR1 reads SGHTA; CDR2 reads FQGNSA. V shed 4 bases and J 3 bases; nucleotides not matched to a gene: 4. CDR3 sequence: CASSSGLAGGFYNEQFF. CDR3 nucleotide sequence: TGTGCCAGCAGCTCGGGACTAGCGGGAGGATTCTACAATGAGCAGTTCTTC.

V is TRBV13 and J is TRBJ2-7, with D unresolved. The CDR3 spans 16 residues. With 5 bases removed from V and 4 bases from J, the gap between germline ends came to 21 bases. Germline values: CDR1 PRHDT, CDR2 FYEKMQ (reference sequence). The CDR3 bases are TGTGCCAGCAGCGCAAGGAGTAGTTTCTCAATTTACGAGCAGTACTTC. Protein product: CASSARSSFSIYEQYF.